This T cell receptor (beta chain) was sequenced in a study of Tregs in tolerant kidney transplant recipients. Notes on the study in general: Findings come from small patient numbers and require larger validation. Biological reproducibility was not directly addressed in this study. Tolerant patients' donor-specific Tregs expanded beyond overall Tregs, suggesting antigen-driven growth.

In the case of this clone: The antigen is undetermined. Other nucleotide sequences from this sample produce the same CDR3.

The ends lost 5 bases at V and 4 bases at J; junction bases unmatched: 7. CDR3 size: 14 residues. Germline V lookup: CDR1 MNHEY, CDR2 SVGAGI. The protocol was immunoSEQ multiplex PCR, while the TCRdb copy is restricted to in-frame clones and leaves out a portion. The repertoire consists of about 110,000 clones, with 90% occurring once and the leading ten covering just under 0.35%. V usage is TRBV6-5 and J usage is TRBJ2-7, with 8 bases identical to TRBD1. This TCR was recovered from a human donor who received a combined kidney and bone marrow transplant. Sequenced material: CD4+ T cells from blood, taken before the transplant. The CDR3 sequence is CASSPTGGSYEQYF. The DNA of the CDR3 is TGTGCCAGCAGTCCCACAGGGGGGTCTTACGAGCAGTACTTC.